In its sample, the clone carrying this TCR beta chain was seen many times. Within the sample, other DNA sequences also encode this same CDR3. These data are taken from a study of metastatic and nonmetastatic thyroid tumors. All patients reached thyroid surgery having received no treatment beforehand. The CDR3 has 12 residues. Germline CDR1 LNHDA, CDR2 SQIVND (reference sequence). The V gene lost 6 bases and the J gene lost 6 bases, with 8 bases spanning the gap. In the authors' workflow: Clinicopathological groups of papillary thyroid cancer showed CDR3 differences that were used to build a distant-metastasis classifier. TCRdb re-called the PCR reads through MiXCR. It is TCRdb's table, rather than the study itself, that gives the V and J calls and clone size. The sample carries about 41,000 clones, 24% recorded once.

The receptor's source is a female donor with papillary thyroid cancer or a benign thyroid nodule (not recorded which). Some clones in this sample may be carry-over from other donors' samples. The chain has TRBV19 and TRBJ2-2; D is unclear. The sequencing sample was made of tumor tissue. The CDR3 loop is CASRSGPGELFF. CDR3 nucleotide sequence: TGTGCCAGTAGATCCGGACCCGGGGAGCTGTTTTTT.